This passage covers 23 T cell receptor beta chains from one sample sequenced in a study of blood T cell repertoires in COVID-19. Some clones are missing from TCRdb's copy, which holds only in-frame ones; the method was immunoSEQ multiplex PCR. The data contain 350,000 to 450,000 clones, 85% to 90% of them seen just once; the ten biggest clones take up 1.1%. The sequenced material came from PBMCs or T cells enriched from blood (not recorded which). Receptors originate from a man younger than 40 who had recovered from COVID-19.

This chain uses TRBV10-1 with TRBJ1-5; D gene uncertain. The CDR3 is made up of 12 amino acids. CDR1 WNHNN and CDR2 SYGVQD come from the germline V gene (reference sequence). V was trimmed by 3 bases and J by 4 bases, leaving 4 bases between them. CDR3: CASSDGNQPQHF. In DNA, the CDR3 is TGCGCCAGCAGTGACGGTAATCAGCCCCAGCATTTT.

The chain has TRBV5-5 and TRBJ2-7; TRBD1 agrees at 8 bases. V shed 4 bases, J shed 3 bases, and the junction held 9 bases outside the gene matches. The CDR3 spans 15 residues. The germline CDR1 and CDR2 sequences are SGHKS and YYEKEE (reference sequence). The DNA of the CDR3 is TGTGCCAGCAGCCCGCGGACAGGGACACTCTACGAGCAGTACTTC. This translates into CASSPRTGTLYEQYF.

V and J are TRBV4-1 and TRBJ2-7, with D hard to call. CDR1 is MGHRA, CDR2 YSYEKL, per germline. The CDR3 runs 11 residues. Trimming shortened V by 3 bases and J by 10 bases, and 10 bases separated the two germline ends. The CDR3 protein is CASSQGPGQYF. The DNA of the CDR3 is TGCGCCAGCAGCCAGGGTCCAGGACAGTACTTC.

This chain links TRBV19 with TRBJ2-7; TRBD1 matches at 7 bases. In germline, CDR1 is LNHDA, CDR2 SQIVND (reference sequence). The CDR3 contains 14 residues. J was trimmed by 0 bases and V by 4 bases; bases with no gene match: 3. The CDR3 coding sequence is TGTGCCAGTAGTAGTACAGGGGTCTCCTACGAGCAGTACTTC. Its protein is CASSSTGVSYEQYF.

The chain employs TRBV4-1 and TRBJ2-7; 14 bases match TRBD2. CDR3 length: 17 amino acids. Trimming at V came to 2 bases and at J to 3 bases, leaving 6 bases not matched to a gene. CDR1 and CDR2 from the germline V gene are MGHRA and YSYEKL. The CDR3 nucleotides read TGCGCCAGCAGCCAAAGACTAGCGGGAGGGAAGAGCTACGAGCAGTACTTC. Its translation: CASSQRLAGGKSYEQYF.

The CDR3 coding sequence is TGTGCCAGCAGCTTGGGACTTTCTCCCTACGAGCAGTACTTC. This encodes CASSLGLSPYEQYF. V is TRBV7-2 and J is TRBJ2-7; D is possibly TRBD2 (6 bases). The V gene lost 3 bases and the J gene lost 2 bases, with 11 bases spanning the gap. Germline V gene data show CDR1 as SGHTA and CDR2 as FQGNSA. CDR3 length: 14 amino acids.

The CDR3 region has the DNA TGCGCCAGCAGCCCCGGGACAGCGAACACCGGGGAGCTGTTTTTT. This gives the protein CASSPGTANTGELFF. V usage is TRBV5-1 and J usage is TRBJ2-2; 7 bases line up with TRBD1. V lost 4 bases and J lost 0; bases outside the gene matches: 3. From germline, CDR1 is SGHRS and CDR2 YFSETQ. CDR3 size: 15 residues.

This chain uses TRBV18 with TRBJ1-3; D possibly corresponds to TRBD1 (6 bases). This CDR3 region has 15 residues. The germline V and J ends were trimmed by 3 bases and 3 bases, with 12 bases remaining between them. Germline V gene data show CDR1 as KGHSH and CDR2 as LQKENI. The CDR3 region has the DNA TGTGCCAGCTCACCGGGGGGGACAAATGGAAACACCATATATTTT. This codes for CASSPGGTNGNTIYF. The variable domain in full, completed from reference TRBV18 and TRBJ1-3, reads NAGVMQNPRHLVRRRGQEARLRCSPMKGHSHVYWYRQLPEEGLKFMVYLQKENIIDESGMPKERFSAEFPKEGPSILRIQQVVRGDSAAYFCASSPGGTNGNTIYFGEGSWLTVV.

The chain recombines TRBV5-4 with TRBJ2-1, with D unclear. Trimming shortened V by 1 base and J by 12 bases, and 11 bases separated the two germline ends. Germline CDR1 reads SGHNT; CDR2 reads YYREEE (reference sequence). The CDR3 loop spans 12 amino acids. CDR3 nucleotide sequence: TGTGCCAGCAGCTTGTCGGAGATAGGGCAGTTCTTC. It specifies CASSLSEIGQFF. Full variable domain (missing parts from reference TRBV5-4 and TRBJ2-1): ETGVTQSPTHLIKTRGQQVTLRCSSQSGHNTVSWYQQALGQGPQFIFQYYREEENGRGNFPPRFSGLQFPNYSSELNVNALELDDSALYLCASSLSEIGQFFGPGTRLTVL.

The chain links TRBV19 to TRBJ2-7; 7 bases line up with TRBD1. Germline V gene lookup returns CDR1 LNHDA and CDR2 SQIVND (reference sequence). The CDR3 has 13 amino acids. V gave up 10 bases and J gave up 3 bases; unmatched junction bases: 9. The CDR3 DNA reads TGTGCCACTAAAAAGGGACAGAACTACGAGCAGTACTTC. Translated, it gives CATKKGQNYEQYF.

The genes are TRBV18 and TRBJ2-1, with 11 bases lining up with TRBD1. V dropped 6 bases and J dropped 2; count of bases not matched to a gene: 15. Germline V gene lookup returns CDR1 KGHSH and CDR2 LQKENI. The CDR3 length is 19 residues. CDR3 residues: CASSPGTGGPRTAYNEQFF. Here the CDR3 DNA reads TGTGCCAGCTCGCCCGGGACAGGGGGACCGCGGACCGCCTACAATGAGCAGTTCTTC.

V usage is TRBV2 and J usage is TRBJ2-1; TRBD1 matches 8 bases. Germline V lookup: CDR1 SNHLY, CDR2 FYNNEI. Germline trimming cut 4 bases from V and 8 bases from J; bases unmatched to any gene: 19. There are 18 residues in the CDR3. CDR3 amino acids: CASSAPPLRDRRCDEQFF. The CDR3 region has the DNA TGTGCCAGCAGTGCTCCGCCACTCCGGGACAGGCGGTGCGATGAGCAGTTCTTC.

The J gene is TRBJ2-2, the V gene TRBV18; D is ambiguous. CDR3 length: 15 residues. V was clipped by 3 bases and J by 0 bases, with 8 bases between them. The germline CDR1 and CDR2 sequences are KGHSH and LQKENI. The CDR3 region has the DNA TGTGCCAGCTCACCTGTTTTCGCGAACACCGGGGAGCTGTTTTTT. It translates to CASSPVFANTGELFF. The complete variable domain, with remaining parts taken from reference TRBV18 and TRBJ2-2, reads NAGVMQNPRHLVRRRGQEARLRCSPMKGHSHVYWYRQLPEEGLKFMVYLQKENIIDESGMPKERFSAEFPKEGPSILRIQQVVRGDSAAYFCASSPVFANTGELFFGEGSRLTVL.

V is TRBV19 and J is TRBJ1-5, with D possibly matching TRBD1 (6 bases). Germline-derived CDR1 and CDR2 are LNHDA and SQIVND (reference sequence). The V end lost 7 bases, the J end lost 5 bases, and 15 bases lay between the germline ends. The CDR3 runs to 14 residues. CDR3 nucleotide sequence: TGTGCCAGTAAGGGGGGGACCGGAGATCAGCCCCAGCATTTT. This gives the protein CASKGGTGDQPQHF.

The chain has TRBV24-1 and TRBJ2-1; 14 bases are shared with TRBD2. The CDR3 spans 17 residues. J lost 8 bases, V lost 5 bases, and 10 bases had no gene match. CDR1 is KGHDR, CDR2 SFDVKD, per germline. The CDR3 DNA sequence: TGTGCCACCAGTGCCTCCTTGACTAGCGGGAGGGCCTATGAGCAGTTCTTC. Protein: CATSASLTSGRAYEQFF.

This clone was seen only once. V gene TRBV7-2 combines with J gene TRBJ2-7, with TRBD2 matching 8 bases. Germline CDR1 and CDR2: SGHTA and FQGNSA. V lost 2 bases to trimming and J lost 2 bases; unmatched junction nucleotides: 5. The CDR3 covers 15 residues. CDR3 nucleotides: TGTGCCAGCAGCTTACTAGCGGGTCTCCCCTACGAGCAGTACTTC. The encoded protein is CASSLLAGLPYEQYF.

The chain joins TRBV7-9 to TRBJ2-3, with D perhaps TRBD1 (5 bases). Germline CDR1 SEHNR, CDR2 FQNEAQ (reference sequence). The CDR3 sequence is 15 residues long. Trimming removed 5 bases from V and 0 bases from J, with 12 bases in between. The CDR3 nucleotides read TGTGCCAGCAGCCCCTCGACAGTTAGCACAGATACGCAGTATTTT. Its translation: CASSPSTVSTDTQYF.

V and J are TRBV10-3 and TRBJ1-2; 8 bases agree with TRBD1. The CDR3 length is 14 residues. Trimming removed 6 bases from V and 0 bases from J; junction bases left unmatched: 3. The germline CDR1 and CDR2 sequences are ENHRY and SYGVKD. CDR3 nucleotide sequence: TGTGCCATCAGACCGACAGGGGCTAACTATGGCTACACCTTC. Translating it yields CAIRPTGANYGYTF.

The chain carries TRBV2 and TRBJ2-1; D gene uncertain. Germline lookup yields CDR1 SNHLY and CDR2 FYNNEI. The CDR3 length is 16 residues. V was trimmed by 6 bases and J by 0 bases, leaving 15 bases between them. The CDR3 DNA follows: TGTGCCAGCAGCGCTGGTGTCCCGAGCTCCTACAATGAGCAGTTCTTC. Translated: CASSAGVPSSYNEQFF.

The gene calls are TRBV30 and TRBJ1-2; TRBD1 agrees at 10 bases. The V segment lost 5 bases and the J segment 4 bases; nucleotides outside the gene matches: 4. CDR3 length equals 13 residues. From germline, CDR1 is GTSNPN and CDR2 SVGIG (reference sequence). CDR3 region: CAWAGTGAYGYTF. Written as DNA, the CDR3 is TGTGCCTGGGCCGGGACAGGGGCCTATGGCTACACCTTC.

This chain joins TRBV5-1 and TRBJ2-7; the match to TRBD1 covers 10 bases. Germline lookup yields CDR1 SGHRS and CDR2 YFSETQ. V shed 3 bases, J shed 3 bases, and the junction held 6 bases outside the gene matches. This CDR3 contains 15 residues. The CDR3 DNA reads as TGCGCCAGCAGCTACTCGGGGACAGGGGTCTACGAGCAGTACTTC. Translated, it gives CASSYSGTGVYEQYF.

The chain links TRBV28 to TRBJ1-3; 8 positions agree with TRBD1. The trim removed 5 bases at V and 0 bases at J, leaving 18 bases unmatched. This CDR3 has 20 residues. From germline, CDR1 is MDHEN and CDR2 SYDVKM. The CDR3 reads CASSKPGGAELGVSGNTIYF. The DNA of the CDR3 is TGTGCCAGCAGTAAACCAGGGGGCGCAGAATTAGGGGTCTCTGGAAACACCATATATTTT. Full variable domain (rest looked up from reference TRBV28 and TRBJ1-3): DVKVTQSSRYLVKRTGEKVFLECVQDMDHENMFWYRQDPGLGLRLIYFSYDVKMKEKGDIPEGYSVSREKKERFSLILESASTNQTSMYLCASSKPGGAELGVSGNTIYFGEGSWLTVV.

This clone was observed once. This chain joins TRBV19 and TRBJ1-5; tentative D call: TRBD1 (6 bases). CDR3 length: 17 residues. CDR1 LNHDA and CDR2 SQIVND come from the germline V gene (reference sequence). The ends were cut back, 5 bases at V and 2 bases at J, with 19 bases in the middle. The chain's CDR3 is CASSERLGGGGNQPQHF. In DNA, the CDR3 is TGTGCCAGTAGTGAAAGGCTAGGGGGAGGGGGCAATCAGCCCCAGCATTTT.